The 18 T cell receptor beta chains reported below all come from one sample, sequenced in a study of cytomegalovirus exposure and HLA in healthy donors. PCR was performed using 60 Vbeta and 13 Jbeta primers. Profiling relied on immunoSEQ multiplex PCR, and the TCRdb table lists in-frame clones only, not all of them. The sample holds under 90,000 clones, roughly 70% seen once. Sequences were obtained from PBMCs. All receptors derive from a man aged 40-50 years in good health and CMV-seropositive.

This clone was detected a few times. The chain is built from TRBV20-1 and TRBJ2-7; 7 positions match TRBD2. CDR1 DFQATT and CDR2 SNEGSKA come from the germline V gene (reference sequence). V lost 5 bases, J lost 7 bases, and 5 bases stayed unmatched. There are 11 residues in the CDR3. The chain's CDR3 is CSAPGRGEQYF. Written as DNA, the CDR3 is TGCAGTGCTCCGGGGCGGGGGGAGCAGTACTTC.

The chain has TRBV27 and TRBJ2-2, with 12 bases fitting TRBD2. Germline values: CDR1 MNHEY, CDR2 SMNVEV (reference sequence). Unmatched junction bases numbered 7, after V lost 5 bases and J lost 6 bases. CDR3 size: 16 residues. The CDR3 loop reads CASSTNLAGGPGELFF. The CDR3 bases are TGTGCCAGCAGTACCAATCTAGCGGGGGGGCCCGGGGAGCTGTTTTTT.

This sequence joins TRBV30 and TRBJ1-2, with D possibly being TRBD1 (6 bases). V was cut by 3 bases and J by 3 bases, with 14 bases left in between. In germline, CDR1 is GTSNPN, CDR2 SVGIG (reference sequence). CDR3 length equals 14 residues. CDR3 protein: CAWSRQAPYYGYTF. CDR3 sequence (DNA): TGTGCCTGGAGCCGACAGGCACCATACTATGGCTACACCTTC.

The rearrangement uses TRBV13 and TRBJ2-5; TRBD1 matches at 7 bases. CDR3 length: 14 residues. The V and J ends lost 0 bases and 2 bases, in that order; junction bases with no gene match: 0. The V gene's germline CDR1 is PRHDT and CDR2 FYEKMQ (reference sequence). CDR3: CASSLGDRQETQYF. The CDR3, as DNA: TGTGCCAGCAGCTTAGGGGACAGGCAAGAGACCCAGTACTTC.

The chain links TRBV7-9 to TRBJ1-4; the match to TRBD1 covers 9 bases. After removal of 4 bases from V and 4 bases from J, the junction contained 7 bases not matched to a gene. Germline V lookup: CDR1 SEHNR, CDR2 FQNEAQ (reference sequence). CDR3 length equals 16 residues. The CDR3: CASSSRTGDVNEKLFF. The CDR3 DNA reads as TGTGCCAGCAGCTCGCGGACAGGGGATGTTAATGAAAAACTGTTTTTT. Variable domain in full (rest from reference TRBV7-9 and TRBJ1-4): DTGVSQNPRHKITKRGQNVTFRCDPISEHNRLYWYRQTLGQGPEFLTYFQNEAQLEKSRLLSDRFSAERPKGSFSTLEIQRTEQGDSAMYLCASSSRTGDVNEKLFFGSGTQLSVL.

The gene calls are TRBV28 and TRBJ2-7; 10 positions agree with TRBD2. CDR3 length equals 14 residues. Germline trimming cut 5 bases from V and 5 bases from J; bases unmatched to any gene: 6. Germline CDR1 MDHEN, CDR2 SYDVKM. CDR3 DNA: TGTGCCAGCAGTACCCTAGCGGGAGCGAACGAGCAGTACTTC. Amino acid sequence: CASSTLAGANEQYF.

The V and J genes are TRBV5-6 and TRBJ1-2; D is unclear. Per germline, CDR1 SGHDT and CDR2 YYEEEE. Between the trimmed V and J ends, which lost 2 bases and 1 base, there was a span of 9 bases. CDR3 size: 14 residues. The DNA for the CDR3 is TGTGCCAGCAGCTTCGGGTCAGTTAACTATGGCTACACCTTC. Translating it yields CASSFGSVNYGYTF.

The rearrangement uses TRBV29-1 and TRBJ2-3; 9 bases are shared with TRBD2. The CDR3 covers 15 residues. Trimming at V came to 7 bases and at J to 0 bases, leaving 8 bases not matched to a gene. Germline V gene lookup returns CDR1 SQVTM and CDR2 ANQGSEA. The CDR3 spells CSAGGTSRSTDTQYF. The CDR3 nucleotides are TGCAGCGCCGGAGGGACTAGCCGGAGCACAGATACGCAGTATTTT.

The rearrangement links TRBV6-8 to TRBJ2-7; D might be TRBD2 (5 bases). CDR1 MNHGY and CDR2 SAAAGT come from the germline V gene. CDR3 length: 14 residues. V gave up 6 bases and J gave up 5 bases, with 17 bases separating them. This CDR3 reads CASSVPTSFHEQYF. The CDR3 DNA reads TGTGCCAGCAGCGTGCCAACTAGTTTCCACGAGCAGTACTTC.

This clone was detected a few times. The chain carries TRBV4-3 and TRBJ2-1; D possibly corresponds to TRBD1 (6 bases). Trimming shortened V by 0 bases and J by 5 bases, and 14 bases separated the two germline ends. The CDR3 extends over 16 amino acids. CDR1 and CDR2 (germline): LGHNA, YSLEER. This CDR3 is CASSQDPPGTNNEQFF. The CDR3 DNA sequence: TGCGCCAGCAGCCAAGATCCGCCAGGGACAAACAATGAGCAGTTCTTC.

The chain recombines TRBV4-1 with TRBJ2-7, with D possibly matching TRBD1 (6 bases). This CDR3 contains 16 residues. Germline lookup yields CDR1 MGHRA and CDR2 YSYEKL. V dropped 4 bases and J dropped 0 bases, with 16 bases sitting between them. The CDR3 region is CASSPTPTGVSYEQYF. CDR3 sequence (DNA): TGCGCCAGCAGCCCGACTCCGACAGGTGTCTCCTACGAGCAGTACTTC.

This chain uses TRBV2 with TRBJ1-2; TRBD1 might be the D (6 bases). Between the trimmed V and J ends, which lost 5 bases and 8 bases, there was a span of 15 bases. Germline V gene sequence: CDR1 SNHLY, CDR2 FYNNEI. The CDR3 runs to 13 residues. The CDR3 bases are TGTGCCAGCAGTAGTCCCACAGGGTCCGGCTACACCTTC. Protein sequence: CASSSPTGSGYTF.

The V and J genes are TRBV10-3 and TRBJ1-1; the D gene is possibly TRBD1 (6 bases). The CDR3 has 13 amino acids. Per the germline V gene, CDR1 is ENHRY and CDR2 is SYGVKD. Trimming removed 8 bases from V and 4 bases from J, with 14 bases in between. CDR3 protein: CAIGKGDGTEAFF. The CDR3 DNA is TGTGCCATCGGGAAGGGGGATGGCACTGAAGCTTTCTTT.

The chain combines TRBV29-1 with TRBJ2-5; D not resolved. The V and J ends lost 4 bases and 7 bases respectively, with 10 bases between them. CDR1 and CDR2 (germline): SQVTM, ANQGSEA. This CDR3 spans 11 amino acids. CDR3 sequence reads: CSVAHSRTQYF. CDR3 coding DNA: TGCAGCGTTGCTCATTCCAGGACCCAGTACTTC.

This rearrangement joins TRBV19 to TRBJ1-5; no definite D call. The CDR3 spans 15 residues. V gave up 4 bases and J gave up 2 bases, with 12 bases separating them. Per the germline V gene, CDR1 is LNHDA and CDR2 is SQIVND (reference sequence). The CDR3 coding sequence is TGTGCCAGTAGTAGAACCCCCGGGGGCAATCAGCCCCAGCATTTT. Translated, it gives CASSRTPGGNQPQHF.

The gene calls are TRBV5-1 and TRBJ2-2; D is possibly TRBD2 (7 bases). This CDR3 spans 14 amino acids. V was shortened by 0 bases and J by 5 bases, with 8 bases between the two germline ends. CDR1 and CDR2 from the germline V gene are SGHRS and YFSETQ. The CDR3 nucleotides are TGCGCCAGCAGCTTGGAGGGGGGGACCGGGGAGCTGTTTTTT. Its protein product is CASSLEGGTGELFF.

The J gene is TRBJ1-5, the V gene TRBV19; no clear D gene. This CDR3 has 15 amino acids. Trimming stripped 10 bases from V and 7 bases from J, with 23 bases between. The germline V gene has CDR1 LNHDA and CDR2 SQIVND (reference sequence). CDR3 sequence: CATTPAGLGGQPQHF. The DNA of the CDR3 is TGTGCCACCACCCCGGCGGGGTTAGGAGGGCAGCCCCAGCATTTT.

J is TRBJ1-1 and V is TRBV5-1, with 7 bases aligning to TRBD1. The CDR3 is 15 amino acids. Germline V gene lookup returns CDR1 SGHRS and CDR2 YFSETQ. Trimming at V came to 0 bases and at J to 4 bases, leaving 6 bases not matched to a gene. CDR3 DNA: TGCGCCAGCAGCTTGGGGTACCAGGGGGGCACTGAAGCTTTCTTT. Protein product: CASSLGYQGGTEAFF.